The present TCR beta chain was sequenced within a study of tumor-infiltrating lymphocytes in primary liver carcinoma. From about 490 ng of total RNA, TCR beta-specific cDNA was reverse-transcribed using a constant-region primer. Three-round nested multiplex PCR performed with slightly modified ARM-PCR produced the TCR beta libraries. Two initial PCR rounds of around 10 cycles each paired TRBV1-TRBV30 forward primers with a C-beta reverse primer. TCRdb re-analysed the multiplex PCR reads in MiXCR, keeping a single row per CDR3 protein. The profile covers around 100,000 distinct CDR3 sequences, with more than 65% appearing a single time and around 8.8% taken by the ten largest. In the case of this clonotype: Its specificity is unknown. The CDR3 carries no conserved terminal phenylalanine or tryptophan, so it likely arises from a read error.

With 7 bases clipped from V and 4 bases from J, the junction kept 9 bases outside the gene matches. CDR3 size: 15 residues. Germline CDR1 SGHAT, CDR2 FQNNGV. Study-wide results and caveats: For tumor-adjacent and tumor-blood pairs, overlap was less than that seen for tumor region pairs. The study found only about 8-24% of top clones in all five tumor regions. Tumors and blood were compared for top-250-clone fraction, and tumors had the significantly higher value (p = 0.039).

Starting material for RNA and DNA co-extraction consisted of about 20-30 mg of unsorted bulk tissue. The chain recombines TRBV11-2 with TRBJ2-1, with 8 nucleotides matching TRBD2. Sequencing used liver tumor tissue from sampling region 5. Subset noted: tumor region T5, tumor centre. This clonotype was obtained from a woman aged 60-75 years with primary liver carcinoma and hepatitis B virus infection. The DNA of the CDR3 is TGTGCCAGCAACTTCACTAGCGGAAGGTACAATGAGCAGTTCCTT. It yields the protein CASNFTSGRYNEQFL.